This TCR beta chain was observed in a study of OX40 agonist ivuxolimab in advanced cancers. Study-level information: As their treatment, patients were administered ivuxolimab, an agonistic anti-OX40 (CD134) antibody. Participants, around 80% male, averaged about 59 years of age, ranging from roughly 23 to 90.

Exclusion of a patient followed from autoimmune disease history or systemic immunosuppression. TCRdb's table, derived via immunoSEQ multiplex PCR, lists solely in-frame clones and lacks some. This table has about 80,000 clones, around nine tenths appearing once. CDR3 length equals 15 residues. The receptor was derived from an adult with an advanced solid tumor such as melanoma, head and neck, liver or kidney cancer. This sequence joins TRBV21-1 and TRBJ2-5; the table's D call, TRBD1, was not checked against the DNA. TRBV21-1 is a known pseudogene. The sequenced sample was CD4+ or CD8+ T cells sorted from blood, obtained in a trial of the OX40 agonist ivuxolimab. CDR3 in DNA: TGTGCCAGCAGCGGCCCCGGGACAGAGCAAGAGACCCAGTACTTC. Its translation is CASSGPGTEQETQYF.